A single T cell receptor beta chain is shown here with its context. These data originate in a study of technical replicates of blood from a handful of donors. Repertoires were generated with immunoSEQ multiplex PCR, while TCRdb's copy carries only in-frame clones and drops some. Of approximately 85,000 clones in the sample, around 94% were seen once. This sequence was found in a human donor in good health. Sequencing was carried out using T cells isolated from PBMCs.

The CDR3 loop is CASGLLQGRNEQYF. The CDR3 region has the DNA TGTGCTAGTGGTTTGCTACAGGGACGGAACGAGCAGTACTTC. The chain uses TRBV12-5 and TRBJ2-7; the D gene is possibly TRBD1 (6 bases). The CDR3 spans 14 residues. Germline V gene sequence: CDR1 LGHNT, CDR2 FRNRAP. V was pared by 2 bases and J by 5 bases, with 13 bases between.